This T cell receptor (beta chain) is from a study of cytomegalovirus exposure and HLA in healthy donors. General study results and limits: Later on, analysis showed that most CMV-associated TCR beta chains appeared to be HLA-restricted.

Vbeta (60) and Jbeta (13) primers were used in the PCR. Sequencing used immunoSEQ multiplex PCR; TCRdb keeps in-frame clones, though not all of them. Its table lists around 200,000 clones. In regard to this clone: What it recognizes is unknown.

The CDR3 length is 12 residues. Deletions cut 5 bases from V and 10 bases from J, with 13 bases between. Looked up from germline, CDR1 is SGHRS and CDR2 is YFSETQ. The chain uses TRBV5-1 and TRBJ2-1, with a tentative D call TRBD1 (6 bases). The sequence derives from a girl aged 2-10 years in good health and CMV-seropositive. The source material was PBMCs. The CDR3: CASSSSGTEQFF. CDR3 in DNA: TGCGCCAGCAGTTCGTCCGGGACAGAGCAGTTCTTC. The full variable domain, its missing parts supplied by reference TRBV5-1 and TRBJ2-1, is KAGVTQTPRYLIKTRGQQVTLSCSPISGHRSVSWYQQTPGQGLQFLFEYFSETQRNKGNFPGRFSGRQFSNSRSEMNVSTLELGDSALYLCASSSSGTEQFFGPGTRLTVL.